This entry concerns a single T cell receptor beta chain. Its antigen is undetermined. Two oligonucleotides, mixed equimolar, formed the beta constant-region primer covering TRBC1 and TRBC2. The ligated cDNA underwent four PCR rounds using SP2 and nested alpha and beta constant-region primers. An oligonucleotide with the SP2 primer and a 12-nucleotide UMI was ligated to the cDNA 3' end. TCRdb redid the calling of the UMI-ligation and nested PCR reads with MiXCR, one entry per CDR3 protein. The sample includes 95,000 to 150,000 distinct CDR3 sequences, roughly 36% seen only once; the top ten take roughly 0.86%. This specimen comes from a study of naive and memory T cell subsets. Study-level points and caveats: Over 85% of naive TCR sequences appeared only once after error correction, unlike memory subsets.

The V gene end was trimmed by 6 bases and the J gene end by 5 bases; junction bases not matched to a gene: 9. The CDR3 runs 13 residues. CDR1 is DFQATT and CDR2 is SNEGSKA in the germline V gene (reference sequence). Overnight CMV lysate stimulation of fresh PBMCs defined donor CMV status by CD4+ IFNgamma. Sample: central memory CD4+ T cells from blood. The chain couples TRBV20-1 to TRBJ1-1; 7 bases fit TRBD1. This sequence was found in a human donor in good health. The CDR3 DNA reads as TGCAGTGCCCACGGGGGCAGGGGGACTGAAGCTTTCTTT. Protein sequence: CSAHGGRGTEAFF.